This T cell receptor (beta chain) originates from a study of blood T cell repertoires in COVID-19 (dated by TCRdb to the early 2020s). Turning to the overall study: Samples from collaborators originated in the United States, Italy and Spain and spanned both the acute and convalescent phases of COVID-19. The material from the prospective study consisted of cDNA or gDNA derived from T cells, B-cell-depleted T cells, or PBMCs. Deeply sampled blood TCRbeta repertoires from subjects exposed to, actively infected with, or recovered from COVID-19 were included in the dataset. The repertoires were released in a freely available public database intended as a resource for research on the immune response to SARS-CoV-2. Samples came from the ongoing ImmuneRACE study (first 160 participants) plus 1,254 subjects from 6 global collaborators. The sample metadata nearly always contained a de-identified subject ID, COVID-19 status, age in years and sex. Where available, HLA class I and class II types were taken from metadata supplied by the sample provider and were not determined by assay-based typing. General study outcomes and caveats: The quantity of clinical and demographic metadata differed by source and by participant and was supplied without curation.

TCRbeta CDR3 regions were amplified from genomic DNA by means of the immunoSEQ Assay, a bias-controlled multiplex PCR. On the authors' methods: The number of nucleated cells in each sample was estimated by amplification of reference gene primers within the assay. Sequence reads were collapsed and filtered to measure the absolute abundance of every unique TCRbeta CDR3 rearrangement. For each sample, productive Simpson clonality was calculated as the square root of Simpson's diversity index over productive rearrangements. Imported from immuneACCESS, the table was reduced by TCRdb to in-frame sequences with V and J called. These copies leave out some clones; in studies compared against another copy, an unresolved V gene accounts for under half, and the cause of the remainder is not known. V, J and clone size are taken as reported in that table, and D and trimming were inferred from the DNA itself. This sample has hundreds of thousands of clones in its table, and 83% of those were observed once. About 7.4% of the sample lies in the top ten.

Reading from cysteine to phenylalanine, the CDR3 counts 12 amino acids. Just CDR3 DNA is preserved here, 36 bases in frame from base 1. CDR1 MNHEY and CDR2 SMNVEV were looked up in the germline V gene (reference sequence). V gives up 3 bases and J gives up 3 bases, and the segment between their germline ends measures 6 bases. The collaborating institutions used their own protocols to collect whole blood in K2EDTA tubes. For TCRbeta analysis, collaborators shipped samples as frozen whole blood, isolated PBMCs, or DNA extracted from either of those sample types. As for this clone: The antigen it binds to is not known. Base quality data are lacking; no much larger clone is found one base away.

The receptor chain draws on TRBV27 and TRBJ2-7, with no reliable assignment of the D segment. Input material: peripheral blood. The clonotype originates from a woman between 50 and 59 years old with acute or convalescent COVID-19. The nucleotides read TGTGCCAGCAGTTTGGGCTTCTACGAGCAGTACTTC. Its coded protein is CASSLGFYEQYF.